This T cell receptor beta chain appears in the sequencing data of a study of cytomegalovirus exposure and HLA in healthy donors (dated by TCRdb to about 2017). Background for the entire study: An earlier analysis of about 530 of the donors reported about 260 Gb of sequence data and 95 million to 140 million unique TCR beta sequences obtained from about 170 million T cells. About 280 gigabases of sequencing data and roughly 80 million unique TCR sequences made up an early release that covered approximately 620 HLA-typed donors. Of the roughly 420 genotyped donors, 65% to 90% were placed in the genetic ancestry cluster associated with self-reported Caucasian donors. The study aimed to test whether cataloging public T cell receptors could reveal signatures of past pathogen exposure. The T cell repertoires of 666 subjects were profiled by immunosequencing and related to cytomegalovirus serostatus. Along with the roughly 710-subject first cohort, a separate validation cohort of over a hundred different subjects was used. The study combined high-throughput TCR immunosequencing, statistical association of individual TCRs with disease status, and machine learning to predict cytomegalovirus infection status. A later analysis re-analyzed previously published TCR beta repertoires from hundreds of donors and added high-resolution HLA genotyping to study TCR occurrence patterns. The later analysis used no new phenotypic data to find candidate immune exposures, relying instead on TCR beta sequences and their occurrence across donors. In an earlier analysis of roughly 540 of the donors, high-throughput TCR beta sequencing was used to judge whether each TCR beta V gene segment behaved as functional or pseudogenic. Donor age, sex, ethnicity and CMV serostatus were collected together with the repertoire data. A later genetic analysis used genome-wide SNP genotypes for about three fifths of the 666 donors, treating that subset as a discovery cohort. All discovery cohort repertoires had been generated using a single sequencing platform. HLA typing covered class I and class II loci at four-digit resolution. The number of typed donors differed by locus: about 620-630 for A, B, C, DRB1 and DQB1; some 500 for DQA1; over 600 for DPA1; and roughly 490 for DPB1. Because of strong linkage in the cohort, five DR-DQ haplotypes were treated as single units for association and clustering. Across around 400 genotyped donors of the cohort, an average of about 240,000 unique TCR beta nucleotide sequences per donor were sequenced, and roughly a sixth of those sequences were non-productive.

The receptor library was made with the immunoSEQ multiplex PCR assay. For the multiplex PCR, a mixture combining 60 forward primers for TCR Vbeta segments and 13 reverse primers for TCR Jbeta segments was used. Amplification of the CDR3 region of rearranged TCR beta genes was performed with a multiplex PCR assay on genomic DNA. Amplified TCR beta libraries were sequenced as 87-base-pair reads on the Illumina HiSeq System. Regarding the original processing steps: Across the 600 to 700 repertoires, a later analysis counted tens of millions of unique TCR beta chains, about 10 million of which were shared by at least two donors. To remove PCR and sequencing errors, raw reads were error-corrected and collapsed into unique sequences using a nearest-neighbor algorithm that merged closely related sequences. Alignment of CDR3 sequences to IMGT reference sequences was used to assign V, D and J gene segments. For a sequence to be retained, at least a six-nucleotide match to both a V gene segment and a J gene segment was required. Rearrangements were classified as productive when the CDR3 lacked stop codons and remained in frame with V and J, and all other rearrangements were classified as non-productive. Following IMGT convention, CDR3 was defined as the stretch from the second conserved V-encoded cysteine up to the conserved J-encoded phenylalanine. In an earlier analysis of more than 550 of the donors, sequences lacking an unambiguous match to a single V gene segment were excluded. In an earlier analysis of some 590 of the donors, V segments were called functional above 56.7% productive rearrangements and were called segregating when the between-donor standard deviation exceeded 5%. A statistical classification framework was developed to diagnose cytomegalovirus status using the catalog of TCR beta chain sequences. In a later analysis, V and J genes were assigned by comparing TCR nucleotide sequences against IMGT/GENE-DB human TR gene sequences. The TCRdist pipeline was used in a later analysis to assign CDR3 sequences and most-parsimonious VDJ recombination scenarios. In a later analysis, every TCR beta chain was defined by the combination of its CDR3 amino acid sequence and its V-gene family, and reads without a unique V-gene family were dropped. As a way to deal with suspected cross-contamination and a sequencing artifact, a later analysis dropped 450 to 600 nucleotide sequences that were highly shared and had low generation probability. For each public chain, a later analysis derived a clonal expansion index from normalized ranks of inferred template counts within each repertoire. In a later analysis, generation probabilities were computed with a VDJ recombination model fitted to out-of-frame rearrangements, and the resulting probabilities were checked against IGoR. A later analysis scored TCR-TCR, TCR-HLA and TCR-CMV co-occurrence with hypergeometric tests, applying a repertoire-size bias correction to TCR pairs. To estimate false discovery rates, a later analysis permuted the HLA or CMV assignments 20 times. A later analysis grouped co-occurring TCRs with DBSCAN, adding TCRdist sequence similarity when clustering within HLA-allele-positive subsets. Repertoires with fewer than 30,000 or more than 120,000 public chains were left out of co-occurrence clustering, as were about five repertoires with anomalous nucleotide sharing. As stored in TCRdb, this immuneACCESS dataset retains in-frame rearrangements with V and J assigned. A fraction of the clones does not appear; measured against another copy, unresolved V genes explain less than half of the discrepancy, and the remainder lacks a known reason. For V, J and clone size, that table is used; D and trimming come from the DNA. The sample table records 150,000 to 200,000 clones; 60% to 80% of these occur just once. 6% to 7% of the sample comes from the top ten.

As to this clone: Its specific antigen is unknown. The input lacks base qualities; no much larger clone sits a single base away.

There are 15 amino acids in the CDR3, from cysteine to phenylalanine inclusive. CDR3 DNA only is kept here, 45 bases in frame from base 1. Unmatched junction bases come to 9, with V trimmed by 4 bases and J by 2 bases. The cohort comprised 710 or so healthy bone marrow donors. At the time of sampling, all cohort members were nominally healthy, though unrecorded immune exposures were likely present. The donor was CMV seropositive and was included in the group of 250 to 350 seropositive cohort members. A peripheral blood sample was collected from each donor, and TCR beta sequencing was performed on peripheral blood mononuclear cells. Genomic DNA extraction from the blood cell samples was performed with the Qiagen DNeasy Blood Extraction Kit. What the authors observed across the whole study: The presence/absence analyses assumed that sequencing depth was roughly uniform across donors, and that assumption may not be true. A further reported finding was that TCR beta sequences accurately predicted the HLA-A and HLA-B alleles for most subjects in the first cohort. A total of 150 or so TCR beta chains were listed by the study as associated with cytomegalovirus. According to a later analysis, most CMV-associated TCR beta chains appeared to be HLA-restricted, and the HLA associations seemed to be driven largely by CMV exposure. The only immune exposure information available for the cohort was CMV serostatus. Compared with equally common non-associated chains, HLA-associated TCR beta chains in a later analysis were more clonally expanded and had lower generation probabilities. Across donors, most TCR sequences were observed very rarely, whereas some public TCRs were present in many individuals. A later analysis reported that several top co-occurrence clusters appeared linked to parvovirus B19, influenza, CMV and Epstein-Barr virus. The classifier was reported to diagnose cytomegalovirus status with high specificity and sensitivity in both the original and validation cohorts. In a later genetic analysis, fewer N-insertions in productive TCRs were reported among donors in an Asian-associated ancestry cluster than the roughly 640-donor mean. Because the 87-base-pair reads could not distinguish some IMGT-functional V segments, including TRBV6-2 and TRBV6-3, those segments were excluded. A few of the identified cytomegalovirus-associated TCR beta chains were confirmed in vitro to be specific for cytomegalovirus antigens. At a false discovery rate of 0.05, a later analysis linked under 20,000 TCR beta sequences to specific HLA alleles. A cluster of highly shared sequence variants was judged likely to represent a technical artifact of the sequencing pipeline. Because counts were too low, under 20 rarely observed V segments, including chromosome 9 orphons, were left out of the earlier analysis of 500 to 650 of the donors. When HLA alleles, especially DR and DQ, strongly co-occurred, attributing TCR associations to individual alleles was difficult. In a later analysis, TCR association rates were found to vary across HLA loci, with the most associated TCRs seen for DRB1 alleles and the fewest for HLA-C alleles. Broadly in line with IMGT annotations, most TCR beta V segments showed up in productive rearrangements about 87% or about 30% of the time in an earlier analysis of several hundred of the donors. V-gene and J-gene trimming of TCR beta chains was associated with a missense DCLRE1C variant in a later genetic analysis, and the association was replicated in an independent cohort. This cohort had only TCR beta chains sequenced, and the lack of alpha or paired-chain data limited which features could be detected. Because HLA typing was unavailable for some donors at each locus, only the typed subset was used in association tests. Linkage disequilibrium might explain the correlated functional status among segregating V segments, but an unknown experimental factor could not be excluded. It was suggested by the authors that the approach could potentially be generalized to other disease states and immunological phenotypes.

The receptor comes from a man aged 40-49 years in good health and CMV-seropositive. This chain joins TRBV5-3 to TRBJ2-7, and 7 bases in between align with TRBD1. TRBV5-3 is an ORF, with its function uncertain. Input material: PBMCs. At the DNA level, the sequence is TGTGCCAGAAGCCGAGGGACAGATGTTCCCTACGAGCAGTACTTC. This sequence encodes CARSRGTDVPYEQYF.